This T cell receptor (beta chain) was recovered during a study of blood T cell repertoires in COVID-19. Across the whole study: Material from acute and convalescent COVID-19 was sourced from the United States, Italy and Spain.

The germline CDR1 and CDR2 sequences are LGHDT and YNNKEL (reference sequence). The J segment lost 3 bases and the V segment lost 2 bases, leaving 8 bases of the junction unmatched. CDR3 length: 17 residues. While infection was still active, Seattle patients were enrolled and then followed longitudinally. The assay was immunoSEQ multiplex PCR, and TCRdb's table has in-frame clones only and misses some. This sample has about 64,000 clones, with 88% found just once. Sequenced input: peripheral blood. The chain couples TRBV3-1 (or the pseudogene TRBV3-2) to TRBJ1-2, with TRBD1 matching over 11 bases. The receptor's source is a woman aged 55-70 years with COVID-19, enrolled during active disease. The CDR3: CASSQTRTGGADYGYTF. The CDR3 DNA reads as TGTGCCAGCAGCCAAACTAGGACAGGGGGCGCAGACTATGGCTACACCTTC.